These T cell receptor beta chains were read from a single sample in a study of OX40 agonist ivuxolimab in advanced cancers. Using immunoSEQ multiplex PCR, the repertoire was profiled, and TCRdb retains in-frame clones only, with some absent. The sample holds approximately 82,000 clones, around 87% seen once. This specimen was CD4+ or CD8+ T cells sorted from blood, taken in a trial of the OX40 agonist ivuxolimab. Every receptor here comes from an adult with an advanced solid tumor such as melanoma, head and neck, liver or kidney cancer. Both conserved end residues are part of each CDR3. The D gene is left open where the match is weak. Clone size is given for some rows only: seen once, a few or many times, or a class if the clone is expanded.

J	V	length	size	D	DNA	CDR3
TRBJ1-2	TRBV5-1	15	once	TRBD1	TGCGCCAGCAGCTTGGTCCCAGGGGGCGCCCGGGGCTACACCTTC	CASSLVPGGARGYTF
TRBJ1-3	TRBV11-2	12	.	.	TGTGCCAGCAGCTTAGGGCCGACCACCATATATTTT	CASSLGPTTIYF
TRBJ1-2	TRBV7-2	13	.	.	TGTGCCAGCAGTGAAATGGGGCAGGGGCTCGCGTCATTC	CASSEMGQGLASF
TRBJ2-3	TRBV7-3	13	.	.	TGTGCCAGCAGCTTAACCCCGCCAGATACGCAGTATTTT	CASSLTPPDTQYF
TRBJ2-3	TRBV19	14	once	TRBD2	TGTGCCAGCAAGATAGCGGGAGGAGGAGATACGCAGTATTTT	CASKIAGGGDTQYF
TRBJ2-5	TRBV11-2	14	.	.	TGTGCCAGCAGCTTAGATGGCTGGCAGGAGACCCAGTACTTC	CASSLDGWQETQYF
TRBJ2-7	TRBV6-5	13	.	.	TGTGCCAGCAGCCAAGCCTCGGGGGTGGAGCAGTACTTC	CASSQASGVEQYF
TRBJ1-4	TRBV9	16	.	TRBD1	TGTGCCAGCAGCGTAGCTCGCCAGGGGGAAGATGAAAAACTGTTTTTT	CASSVARQGEDEKLFF
TRBJ1-1	TRBV11-3	14	.	TRBD1	TGTGCCAGCAGCTTAGGACAGGGGAACACTGAAGCTTTCTTT	CASSLGQGNTEAFF
TRBJ1-2	TRBV30	12	.	TRBD1	TGTGCCTTCCAGGGGGCGTTTACCCCCTACACCTTC	CAFQGAFTPYTF
TRBJ1-1	TRBV7-9	14	once	TRBD1	TGTGCCAGCAGCTCGCTAGCCGGGACAGAAGAAGCTTTCTTT	CASSSLAGTEEAFF
TRBJ2-6	TRBV2	16	.	TRBD2	TGTGCCAGCACGGGCTCGGGAGGGTCTGGGGCCAACGTCCTGACTTTC	CASTGSGGSGANVLTF
TRBJ1-4	TRBV19	16	.	TRBD1	TGTGCCAGTAGTACCGGGACAGGGGGTACTAATGAAAAACTGTTTTTT	CASSTGTGGTNEKLFF
TRBJ1-4	TRBV4-1	14	.	.	TGCGCCAGCAAAATCGGGCTTGCTAATGAAAAACTGTTTTTT	CASKIGLANEKLFF
TRBJ2-3	TRBV9	17	.	TRBD1	TGTGCCAGCAGCGAAACAACCGGGACAGGGACCACAGATACGCAGTATTTT	CASSETTGTGTTDTQYF
TRBJ1-2	TRBV5-1	14	.	TRBD1	TGCGCCAGCAGCCCGGGACAGGGGGCGGAAGGCTACACCTTC	CASSPGQGAEGYTF
TRBJ1-2	TRBV7-2	13	few	TRBD1	TGTGCCAGCAGCGCCGACAGGGTTGACGGCTACACCTTC	CASSADRVDGYTF
TRBJ1-3	TRBV2	16	.	.	TGTGCCAGCAGACCCGGACGGGTCCCCTCTGGAAACACCATATATTTT	CASRPGRVPSGNTIYF
TRBJ2-2	TRBV2	13	.	TRBD2	TGTGCCAGCACTAGCGGGAACACCGGGGAGCTGTTTTTT	CASTSGNTGELFF
TRBJ1-2	TRBV5-4	15	.	TRBD1	TGTGCCAGCAGCCGAACGGCAGGGGGGGGATATGGCTACACCTTC	CASSRTAGGGYGYTF
TRBJ2-2	TRBV18	16	.	.	TGTGCCAGCTCACCCCCGAAACAGGGGAACACCGGGGAGCTGTTTTTT	CASSPPKQGNTGELFF
TRBJ2-3	TRBV5-1	15	.	.	TGCGCCAGCAGCTTGGACTTGGTAGCGGCAGATACGCAGTATTTT	CASSLDLVAADTQYF
TRBJ2-5	TRBV7-2	13	.	TRBD1	TGTGCCAGCAGCTCCGGACAGGGGGAGACCCAGTACTTC	CASSSGQGETQYF
TRBJ2-7	TRBV6-1	13	.	.	TGTGCCAGCAGGACGACAGGAACCTACGAGCAGTACTTC	CASRTTGTYEQYF
TRBJ2-3	TRBV5-1	14	.	TRBD1	TGCGCCAGCAGCATTGGGGACAGCCAAGATACGCAGTATTTT	CASSIGDSQDTQYF
TRBJ2-5	TRBV15	16	.	TRBD2	TGTGCCACCAGCAGAGATTGGAAGTTCGGGAGGGAGACCCAGTACTTC	CATSRDWKFGRETQYF
TRBJ1-2	TRBV5-5	15	.	.	TGTGCCAGCAGCTTGGAGGGACTTCCCGGACGTGGCTACACCTTC	CASSLEGLPGRGYTF
TRBJ2-5	TRBV27	13	.	.	TGTGCCAGCAGTTTGATGGGGCAAGAGACCCAGTACTTC	CASSLMGQETQYF
TRBJ2-2	TRBV27	18	.	TRBD2	TGTGCCAGCAGTAGGAGGGGGCTAGCGGGAGTGAACACCGGGGAGCTGTTTTTT	CASSRRGLAGVNTGELFF
TRBJ2-7	TRBV10-3	12	.	.	TGTGCCATCGGGGAGACAGTCTACGAGCAGTACTTC	CAIGETVYEQYF
TRBJ2-6	TRBV2	16	.	.	TGTGCCAGCAGCCAGTTAGACGTCTCTGGGGCCAACGTCCTGACTTTC	CASSQLDVSGANVLTF
TRBJ1-4	TRBV9	15	.	TRBD1	TGTGCCAGCAGCGGAGGGGACAGGATCGGTGAAAAACTGTTTTTT	CASSGGDRIGEKLFF
TRBJ2-7	TRBV19	13	.	.	TGTGCCAGTAGTATAAAAGTGTACTACGAGCAGTACTTC	CASSIKVYYEQYF
TRBJ2-3	TRBV7-8	16	once	.	TGTGCCAGCAGCAAGGGCGGGACGAGAATCACAGATACGCAGTATTTT	CASSKGGTRITDTQYF
TRBJ1-1	TRBV6-1	13	.	.	TGTGCCAGCAGTGGGGAAGTGGGATTTGAAGCTTTCTTT	CASSGEVGFEAFF
TRBJ1-1	TRBV5-4	15	.	TRBD1	TGTGCCAGCAGCAAAGGACAGGCCGGGAACACTGAAGCTTTCTTT	CASSKGQAGNTEAFF
TRBJ2-5	TRBV5-4	14	.	.	TGTGCCAGCAGCTTAGGCGGGGCCCAAGAGACCCAGTACTTC	CASSLGGAQETQYF